The clone carrying this T cell receptor (beta chain) appeared a few times. The antigen remains unidentified. CDR3 size: 18 residues. V shed 5 bases and J shed 3 bases, with 23 bases lying between them. CDR1 and CDR2 (germline): MDHEN, SYDVKM. The PCR had 60 Vbeta and 13 Jbeta primers. Data came from immunoSEQ multiplex PCR; TCRdb stores just in-frame clones and leaves some out. The repertoire includes about 160,000 clones, roughly 76% of them detected once, and 13% sits in the top ten. The record originates from a study of cytomegalovirus exposure and HLA in healthy donors. Study-level information: Among about 179 million T cells, an earlier analysis found 90 million to 130 million unique TCR beta sequences. Membership in the Caucasian-associated ancestry cluster was found for around 81% of around 380 genotyped donors. The study, taken as a whole, reports: Whilst most TCR sequences proved rare, a subset of public TCRs occurred across many donors. Among donors in an Asian-associated ancestry cluster, a later analysis reportedly found fewer N-insertions than the approximately 700-donor mean.

This clonotype originated in a woman in her 50s in good health and CMV-seronegative. The V call is TRBV28, the J call TRBJ1-3; a possible D gene is TRBD1 (5 bases). The sequenced material came from PBMCs. The DNA for the CDR3 is TGTGCCAGCAGTCCTCCATTGTATCGGGGGTCTAATGGAAACACCATATATTTT. Translated: CASSPPLYRGSNGNTIYF.